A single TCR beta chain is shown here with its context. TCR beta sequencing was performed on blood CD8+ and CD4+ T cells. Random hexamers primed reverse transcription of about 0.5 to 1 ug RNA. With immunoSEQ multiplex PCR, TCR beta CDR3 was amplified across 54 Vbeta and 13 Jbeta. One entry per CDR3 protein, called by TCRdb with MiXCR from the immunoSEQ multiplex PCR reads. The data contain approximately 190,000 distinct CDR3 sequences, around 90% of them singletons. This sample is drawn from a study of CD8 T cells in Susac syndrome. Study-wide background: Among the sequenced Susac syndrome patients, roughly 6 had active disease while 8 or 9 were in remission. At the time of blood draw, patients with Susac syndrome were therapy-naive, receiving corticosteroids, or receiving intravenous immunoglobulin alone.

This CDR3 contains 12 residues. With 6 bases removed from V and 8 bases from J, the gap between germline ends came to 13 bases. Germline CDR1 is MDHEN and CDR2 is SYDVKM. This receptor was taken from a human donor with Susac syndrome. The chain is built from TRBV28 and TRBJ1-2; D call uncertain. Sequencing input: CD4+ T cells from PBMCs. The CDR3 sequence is CASSNLEEGYTF. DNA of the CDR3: TGTGCCAGCAGCAATCTTGAAGAGGGCTACACCTTC.